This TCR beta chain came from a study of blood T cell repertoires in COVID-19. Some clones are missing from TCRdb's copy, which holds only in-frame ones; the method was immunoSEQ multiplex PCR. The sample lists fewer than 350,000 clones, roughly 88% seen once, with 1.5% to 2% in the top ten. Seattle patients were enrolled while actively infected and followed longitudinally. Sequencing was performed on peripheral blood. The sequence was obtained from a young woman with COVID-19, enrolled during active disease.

Written as DNA, the CDR3 is TGTGCCAGCTCCCCAGGGCCTGGTGGCTACACCTTC. Translation: CASSPGPGGYTF. The chain has TRBV2 and TRBJ1-2; a weak D match, TRBD1 (5 bases). Germline CDR1 and CDR2: SNHLY and FYNNEI. V gave up 8 bases and J gave up 7 bases, with 14 bases separating them. This CDR3 region has 12 residues.